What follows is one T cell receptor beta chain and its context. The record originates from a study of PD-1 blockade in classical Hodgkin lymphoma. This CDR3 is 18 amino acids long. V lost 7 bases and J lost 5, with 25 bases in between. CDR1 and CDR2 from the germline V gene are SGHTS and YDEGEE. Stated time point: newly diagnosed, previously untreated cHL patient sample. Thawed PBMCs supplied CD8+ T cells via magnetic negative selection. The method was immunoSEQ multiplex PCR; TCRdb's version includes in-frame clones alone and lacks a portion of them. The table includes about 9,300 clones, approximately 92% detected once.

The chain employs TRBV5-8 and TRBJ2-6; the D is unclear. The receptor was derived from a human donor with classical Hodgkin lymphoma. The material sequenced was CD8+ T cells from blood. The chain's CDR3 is CASREPNKSQSRANVLTF. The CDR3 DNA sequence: TGTGCCAGCCGCGAACCCAATAAGTCACAAAGTCGGGCCAACGTCCTGACTTTC.